This entry concerns a single TCR beta chain. The authors prepared UMI-labeled TRB cDNA libraries by 5' RACE. TCRdb re-called the 5' RACE reads and catalogs CDR3 proteins one per entry, DNA excluded. The sample spans 30,000 to 40,000 distinct CDR3 sequences; the ten largest clones claim approximately 15%. The CDR3 contains 13 residues. The V gene's germline CDR1 is LNHNV and CDR2 YYDKDF (reference sequence). This entry belongs to a study of CXCR3-negative and CXCR3-positive naive CD8 T cells. The sequence was obtained from a human donor in good health. Some clones in this sample may be carry-over from other donors' samples. Sequencing input: memory CD8+ T cells from blood. J is TRBJ2-1 and V is TRBV15; lacking DNA, the TRBD1 call made by TCRdb goes unchecked. The CDR3 spells CATSRGSGAEQFF. Full variable domain (outside the CDR3, taken from reference TRBV15 and TRBJ2-1): DAMVIQNPRYQVTQFGKPVTLSCSQTLNHNVMYWYQQKSSQAPKLLFHYYDKDFNNEADTPDNFQSRRPNTSFCFLDIRSPGLGDTAMYLCATSRGSGAEQFFGPGTRLTVL.